A selection of T cell receptor beta chains follows, all from one sample in a study of graft-versus-host responses after intestinal transplantation. Antigens of these TCRs are unknown. The data were produced by immunoSEQ multiplex PCR, yet TCRdb's version contains in-frame clones alone and is incomplete. The repertoire holds more than 85,000 clones, with under 95% as singletons. This specimen consisted of unstimulated CD8+ T cells sorted from spleen or lymph node cells, obtained before intestinal transplant. These receptors came from a human donor who received an intestinal transplant. Both conserved end residues are part of each CDR3. The D gene is left open where the match is weak.

>TRBV7-9|TRBD1|TRBJ2-5
CASSLSEGAVGTQYF
>TRBV2|TRBD2|TRBJ2-1
CASSEAGGRALQFF
>TRBV30|NA|TRBJ1-4
CAWSLSSNEKLFF
>TRBV4-3|NA|TRBJ1-6
CASSQDQGKSSPLHF
>TRBV6-6|NA|TRBJ2-7
CASSYQRGWHEQYF
>TRBV7-9|TRBD1|TRBJ1-4
CASSRDRGQTNEKLFF
>TRBV29-1|NA|TRBJ2-7
CSVEANSYEQYF
>TRBV30|NA|TRBJ2-7
CAWSAGNEQYF
>TRBV2|TRBD1|TRBJ1-1
CASSSPGQGKHGTEAFF
>TRBV30|TRBD2|TRBJ2-2
CAWSVPPALAGGPWTGELFF
>TRBV7-2|NA|TRBJ1-1
CASSPAWSANTEAFF
>TRBV27|NA|TRBJ2-7
CASSLGTGGDEQYF
>TRBV29-1|TRBD1|TRBJ2-7
CSAGGGGTGSYEQYF
>TRBV10-3|NA|TRBJ1-2
CAISDSYGYTF
>TRBV4-2|NA|TRBJ2-7
CASSQGTDEQYF
>TRBV19|NA|TRBJ2-2
CASSTWTDNTGELFF
>TRBV29-1|NA|TRBJ1-2
CSAPTGVSYGYTF
>TRBV7-6|TRBD2|TRBJ2-4
CASSHLAGNIQYF
>TRBV21-1|NA|TRBJ1-2
CASSKVGLGNDYTF
>TRBV4-3|NA|TRBJ2-7
CASSQALRDEQYF
>TRBV5-3|NA|TRBJ1-5
CASSVVGHSNQPQHF
>TRBV6-6|TRBD1|TRBJ2-1
CASSYPGTGPEQFF
>TRBV11-2|TRBD2|TRBJ2-1
CASSFLTSSSYNEQFF
>TRBV7-2|NA|TRBJ2-4
CASSLGGGGQNIQYF
>TRBV6-1|TRBD1|TRBJ2-7
CASSETPTGASYEQYF
>TRBV7-8|TRBD2|TRBJ2-7
CASSPQLLAGLYEQYF
>TRBV27|TRBD1|TRBJ1-2
CATRGQGLGYGYTF
>TRBV5-5|NA|NA
CASSWEEAGDVVEQYF
>TRBV11-2|NA|TRBJ2-7
CASSLDNYEQYF
>TRBV11-2|NA|TRBJ2-3
CASSSRGGAADTQYF
>TRBV27|NA|TRBJ1-4
CASSLPGGEKLFF
>TRBV6-5|NA|TRBJ2-4
CASSDAQGVNIQYF
>TRBV4-3|NA|TRBJ2-3
CASSQAGSPADTQYF
>TRBV9|TRBD2|TRBJ2-1
CASSRTSGGVEQFF
>TRBV29-1|NA|TRBJ2-7
CSVVTGSTYEQYF
>TRBV27|TRBD1|TRBJ2-7
CASSLSIGTGGYEQYF
>TRBV30|TRBD1|TRBJ1-1
CAWSDFQGEGPEAFF
>TRBV4-3|NA|TRBJ2-1
CASSQDVGPSNEQFF
>TRBV7-6|TRBD1|TRBJ2-3
CASRHRDRVTDTQYF
>TRBV5-1|TRBD1|TRBJ1-1
CASRSPGQGAPEAFF
>TRBV6-6|NA|TRBJ1-1
CASSWGQVSTEAFF
>TRBV11-2|TRBD1|TRBJ1-1
CASIPSDRDTEAFF
>TRBV21-1|NA|TRBJ2-7
CASSKDYDRANEQYF
>TRBV7-9|NA|TRBJ1-2
CASSPRGLGYTF
>TRBV27|NA|TRBJ2-3
CASSFSGIITDTQYF
>TRBV9|NA|TRBJ2-7
CASSVGSSSYEQYF
>TRBV13|NA|TRBJ2-2
CASSENDKWDTNTGELFF
>TRBV9|NA|TRBJ1-2
CASSVTGGTPNYGYTF
>TRBV15|NA|TRBJ2-1
CATSTRTSNEQFF
>TRBV14|NA|TRBJ1-4
CASSQYRPPNEKLFF
>TRBV19|TRBD1|TRBJ1-1
CASSTGQGWYGFF
>TRBV4-3|NA|TRBJ1-4
CASSQDGYGGEKLFF
>TRBV27|NA|TRBJ2-7
CASSLSSGYEQYF
>TRBV5-8|NA|TRBJ1-2
CASSLGPPTVNYGYTF
>TRBV10-3|TRBD2|TRBJ2-7
CAIRNGGESPYEQYF
>TRBV7-7|NA|TRBJ2-7
CASSLGAGAHEQYF
>TRBV6-5|NA|TRBJ1-1
CASSYSRGKTEAFF